Listed below are T cell receptor beta chains from one sample, sequenced in a study of OX40 agonist ivuxolimab in advanced cancers. TCRdb's table, derived via immunoSEQ multiplex PCR, lists solely in-frame clones and lacks some. The sample includes tens of thousands of clones, more than 80% of them seen just once. The source material was CD4+ or CD8+ T cells sorted from blood, sampled in a trial of the OX40 agonist ivuxolimab. These receptors were collected from an adult with an advanced solid tumor such as melanoma, head and neck, liver or kidney cancer. Both conserved end residues are trimmed from each CDR3.

cdr3_aa,v_call,j_call
ASSPQRSISYNEQF,TRBV28,TRBJ2-1
ASSLRGRASGDTQY,TRBV18,TRBJ2-3
ASSLWQGAGTWEQY,TRBV27,TRBJ2-7
ASSLHRAYEQY,TRBV5-1,TRBJ2-7
ASSESGGGNQPQH,TRBV10-2,TRBJ1-5
ASSLLTPLAVSYNEQF,TRBV5-1,TRBJ2-1
ATSSRPAGEQF,TRBV15,TRBJ2-1
ASSSVGETQY,TRBV27,TRBJ2-5
SVERLAGGPI,TRBV29-1,TRBJ2-1
ASSSGLYSPYEQY,TRBV5-4,TRBJ2-7
ASSRRLLAAVETQY,TRBV9,TRBJ2-5
ASSMRDFPAGELF,TRBV19,TRBJ2-2
ASSGFRGVNSPLH,TRBV25-1,TRBJ1-6
ASSLKGGELF,TRBV7-3,TRBJ2-2
ASSQDNNPFEGGGETQY,TRBV14,TRBJ2-5
ASSRESGTGGSNIQY,TRBV4-1,TRBJ2-4
ASSELGALAVLT,TRBV10-2,TRBJ2-6
ASSLASGTGHVIEQF,TRBV7-9,TRBJ2-1
ASSVGLAFTGELF,TRBV9,TRBJ2-2
ASSQEGLLVQETQY,TRBV4-1,TRBJ2-5
ASSPPVLSGANVLT,TRBV11-2,TRBJ2-6
ASSEGHCSNEKLF,TRBV7-4,TRBJ1-4
ASSFRGSAGELF,TRBV27,TRBJ2-2
ASSPRGQVMAGT,TRBV6-5,TRBJ1-2
ASSQLTEQF,TRBV4-2,TRBJ2-1
ASSSVTYEQY,TRBV28,TRBJ2-7
ASSLQGAGYEQY,TRBV5-1,TRBJ2-7
ASSKLEPSYNEQF,TRBV25-1,TRBJ2-1
ASSYGRDYTEAF,TRBV6-5,TRBJ1-1
ASTPLVGAKNIQY,TRBV30,TRBJ2-4
ASSLERGTGELF,TRBV5-6,TRBJ2-2
ARSDRFPSNQPQH,TRBV5-3,TRBJ1-5
ASSKLAGGNEQF,TRBV19,TRBJ2-1
ASSLGGAHAYEQY,TRBV5-5,TRBJ2-7
ASSESTGLSNQPQH,TRBV6-1,TRBJ1-5
ASSGTANTEAF,TRBV5-4,TRBJ1-1
ASSRGQVNTGELF,TRBV5-4,TRBJ2-2
AGHGTRAYEQY,TRBV30,TRBJ2-7
ASSPTRLAGGGGIQY,TRBV23-1,TRBJ2-4
ASSGGFYNEQF,TRBV5-1,TRBJ2-1
SVESPGGTEAF,TRBV29-1,TRBJ1-1